This T cell receptor (beta chain) derives from a study of blood T cell repertoires in COVID-19. TCRdb's table, derived via immunoSEQ multiplex PCR, lists solely in-frame clones and lacks some. This sample has fewer than 120,000 clones, with nearly 90% found just once. Per the germline V gene, CDR1 is LGHDT and CDR2 is YNNKEL (reference sequence). This CDR3 has 12 residues. Trimming cost V 4 bases and J 11 bases; bases outside gene matches: 6. The chain links TRBV3-1 (or the pseudogene TRBV3-2) to TRBJ1-1; 8 bases fit TRBD1. Sequenced sample: peripheral blood. The clonotype originates from a human donor in a cohort sampled during active COVID-19. CDR3 nucleotides: TGTGCCAGCAGCCCTCGACAGGGGCGGGCTTTCTTT. It specifies CASSPRQGRAFF.